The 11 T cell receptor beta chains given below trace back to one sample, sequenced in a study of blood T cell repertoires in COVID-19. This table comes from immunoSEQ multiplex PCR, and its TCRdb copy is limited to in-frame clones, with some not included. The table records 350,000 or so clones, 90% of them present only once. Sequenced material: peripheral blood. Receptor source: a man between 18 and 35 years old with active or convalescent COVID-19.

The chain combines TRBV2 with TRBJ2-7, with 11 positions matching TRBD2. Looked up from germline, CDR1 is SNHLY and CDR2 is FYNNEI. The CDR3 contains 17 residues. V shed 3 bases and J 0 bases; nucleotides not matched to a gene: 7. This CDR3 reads CASSDAGTSGRSYEQYF. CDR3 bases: TGTGCCAGCAGTGACGCCGGGACTAGCGGTCGCTCCTACGAGCAGTACTTC. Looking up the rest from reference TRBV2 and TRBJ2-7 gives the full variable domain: EPEVTQTPSHQVTQMGQEVILRCVPISNHLYFYWYRQILGQKVEFLVSFYNNEISEKSEIFDDQFSVERPDGSNFTLKIRSTKLEDSAMYFCASSDAGTSGRSYEQYFGPGTRLTVT.

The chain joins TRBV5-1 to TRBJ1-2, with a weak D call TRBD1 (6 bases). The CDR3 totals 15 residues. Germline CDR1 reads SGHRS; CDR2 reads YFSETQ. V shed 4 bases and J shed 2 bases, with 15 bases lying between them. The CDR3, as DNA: TGCGCCAGCAGCGAATCAACAGGGAGAAACTATGGCTACACCTTC. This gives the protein CASSESTGRNYGYTF.

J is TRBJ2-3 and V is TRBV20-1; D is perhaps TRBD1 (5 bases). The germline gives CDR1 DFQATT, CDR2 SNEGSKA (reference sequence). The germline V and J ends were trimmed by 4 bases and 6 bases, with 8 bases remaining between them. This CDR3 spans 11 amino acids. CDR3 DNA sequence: TGCAGTGCTACCGCAGGGGATACGCAGTATTTT. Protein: CSATAGDTQYF.

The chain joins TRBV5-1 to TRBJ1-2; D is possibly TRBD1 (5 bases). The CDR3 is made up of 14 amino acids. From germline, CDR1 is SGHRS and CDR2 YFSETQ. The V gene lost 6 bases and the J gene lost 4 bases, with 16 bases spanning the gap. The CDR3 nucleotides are TGCGCCAGCAACCTCGCGGGGCCCGGCTATGGCTACACCTTC. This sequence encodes CASNLAGPGYGYTF.

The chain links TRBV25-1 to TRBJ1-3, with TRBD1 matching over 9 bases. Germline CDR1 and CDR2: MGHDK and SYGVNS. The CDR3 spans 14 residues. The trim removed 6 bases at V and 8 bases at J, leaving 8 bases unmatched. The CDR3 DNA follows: TGTGCCAGCAGAATCGGGACAGGGCCTGACACCATATATTTT. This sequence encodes CASRIGTGPDTIYF.

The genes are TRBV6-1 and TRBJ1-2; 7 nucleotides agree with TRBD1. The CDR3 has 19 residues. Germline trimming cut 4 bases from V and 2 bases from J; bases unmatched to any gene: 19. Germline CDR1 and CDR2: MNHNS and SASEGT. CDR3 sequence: CASSAIGRLAGTDNYGYTF. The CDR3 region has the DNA TGTGCCAGCAGTGCGATCGGGCGTCTGGCCGGGACAGACAACTATGGCTACACCTTC.

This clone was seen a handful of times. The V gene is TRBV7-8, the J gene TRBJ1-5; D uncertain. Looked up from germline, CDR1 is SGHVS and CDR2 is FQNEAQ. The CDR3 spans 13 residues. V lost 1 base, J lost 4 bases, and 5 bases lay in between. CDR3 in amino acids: CASSLERNQPQHF. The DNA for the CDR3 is TGTGCCAGCAGCTTAGAGCGGAATCAGCCCCAGCATTTT.

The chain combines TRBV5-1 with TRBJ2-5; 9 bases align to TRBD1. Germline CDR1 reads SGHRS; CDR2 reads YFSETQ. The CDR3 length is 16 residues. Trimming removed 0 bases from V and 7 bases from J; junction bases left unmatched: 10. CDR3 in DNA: TGCGCCAGCAGCTTGGTTTCCGGGACAGGGTTTGGGACCCAGTACTTC. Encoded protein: CASSLVSGTGFGTQYF.

In DNA form, the CDR3 reads TGTGCCAGCAGCTTAAGTTCCAGGGTAGGGGAAAAACTGTTTTTT. Its translation: CASSLSSRVGEKLFF. J is TRBJ1-4 and V is TRBV11-2; the D gene is possibly TRBD1 (5 bases). V lost 2 bases, J lost 8 bases, and 15 bases lay in between. The germline V gene has CDR1 SGHAT and CDR2 FQNNGV. The CDR3 has 15 residues.

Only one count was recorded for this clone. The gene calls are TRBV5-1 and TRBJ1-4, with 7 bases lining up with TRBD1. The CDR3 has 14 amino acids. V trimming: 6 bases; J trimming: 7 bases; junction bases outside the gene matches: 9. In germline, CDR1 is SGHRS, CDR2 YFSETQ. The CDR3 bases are TGCGCCAGCAAGCTACAGGGGAGTTCTGAAAAACTGTTTTTT. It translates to CASKLQGSSEKLFF.

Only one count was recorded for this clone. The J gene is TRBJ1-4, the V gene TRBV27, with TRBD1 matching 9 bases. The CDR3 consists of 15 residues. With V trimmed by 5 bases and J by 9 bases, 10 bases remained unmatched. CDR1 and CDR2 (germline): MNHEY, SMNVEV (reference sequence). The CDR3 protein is CASSRTGQGHQKLFF. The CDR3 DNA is TGTGCCAGCAGTCGCACGGGACAGGGACATCAAAAACTGTTTTTT.